The next 13 T cell receptor beta chains were all read from a single sample in a study of cytomegalovirus exposure and HLA in healthy donors. The PCR had 60 Vbeta and 13 Jbeta primers. Here immunoSEQ multiplex PCR was the method, and the copy in TCRdb shows in-frame clones only, minus some. The table shows about 130,000 clones, with less than 85% occurring only once. Sequences were obtained from PBMCs. The receptors derive from a female donor in good health and CMV-seronegative.

The CDR3 reads CASSTREGRGEYGYTF. CDR3 nucleotides: TGTGCCAGCAGCACGCGGGAGGGACGGGGAGAGTATGGCTACACCTTC. This chain uses TRBV9 with TRBJ1-2, with D possibly being TRBD1 (5 bases). Germline-derived CDR1 and CDR2 are SGDLS and YYNGEE. The ends were cut back, 4 bases at V and 5 bases at J, with 21 bases in the middle. This CDR3 contains 16 residues.

CDR3 loop: CASSGGLGPTGELFF. CDR3 DNA sequence: TGTGCCAGCAGCGGGGGACTAGGGCCCACCGGGGAGCTGTTTTTT. The chain combines TRBV11-2 with TRBJ2-2; 8 bases map to TRBD2. V lost 5 bases and J lost 4; bases outside the gene matches: 6. The CDR3 consists of 15 residues. Germline assignment: CDR1 SGHAT and CDR2 FQNNGV.

This clone was seen once. V is TRBV4-2 and J is TRBJ1-2, with no clear D. Trimming removed 3 bases from V and 2 bases from J, with 10 bases in between. This CDR3 is built from 14 residues. Germline assignment: CDR1 LGHNA and CDR2 YNFKEQ. The CDR3 spells CASSHVTSNYGYTF. CDR3 DNA: TGTGCCAGCAGCCACGTGACTAGCAACTATGGCTACACCTTC.

The chain carries TRBV7-6 and TRBJ2-7; D not certain. The germline V and J ends were trimmed by 2 bases and 7 bases, with 12 bases remaining between them. The length of the CDR3 is 13 residues. Per germline, CDR1 SGHVS and CDR2 FNYEAQ. The CDR3 DNA sequence: TGTGCCAGCAGCTTAACCGCACCGGGTGAGCAGTACTTC. Its translation is CASSLTAPGEQYF.

The rearrangement links TRBV6-5 to TRBJ1-1; possibly TRBD1 for D (6 bases). The CDR3 has 11 residues. CDR1 is MNHEY, CDR2 SVGAGI, per germline. Trimming left V 4 bases short and J 10 bases short, with 10 bases between. CDR3 in DNA: TGTGCCAGCAGTTCACAGGGTAGAGCTTTCTTT. Its translation is CASSSQGRAFF.

The V gene is TRBV14, the J gene TRBJ1-2; 8 nucleotides match TRBD1. CDR1 is SGHDN, CDR2 FVKESK, per germline. This CDR3 spans 15 amino acids. With 1 base clipped from V and 3 bases from J, the junction kept 4 bases outside the gene matches. The CDR3 DNA sequence: TGTGCCAGCAGCCAAGCCAGGGGGCCACACTATGGCTACACCTTC. Its protein product is CASSQARGPHYGYTF.

This chain joins TRBV4-1 and TRBJ2-7, with 8 bases that match TRBD2. CDR3 length: 18 residues. Germline lookup yields CDR1 MGHRA and CDR2 YSYEKL. The V segment lost 4 bases and the J segment 7 bases; nucleotides outside the gene matches: 21. The DNA of the CDR3 is TGCGCCAGCAGCCCCCAGCCCGGGACTAGGGTCCTCTCTCGAGAGCAGTACTTC. This sequence encodes CASSPQPGTRVLSREQYF.

This clone was counted a few times. The rearrangement joins TRBV30 to TRBJ1-6; 7 nucleotides agree with TRBD1. V shed 8 bases and J 10 bases; nucleotides not matched to a gene: 8. The CDR3 is 12 residues long. Germline-derived CDR1 and CDR2 are GTSNPN and SVGIG (reference sequence). For the CDR3, the DNA is TGTGCCCGTGACAGGGCGGGATCACCCCTCCACTTT. It specifies CARDRAGSPLHF. Drawing the rest from reference TRBV30 and TRBJ1-6, the complete variable domain is SQTIHQWPATLVQPVGSPLSLECTVEGTSNPNLYWYRQAAGRGLQLLFYSVGIGQISSEVPQNLSASRPQDRQFILSSKKLLLSDSGFYLCARDRAGSPLHFGNGTRLTVT.

There are a few counts of this clone. The J gene is TRBJ1-2, the V gene TRBV30; tentatively, D is TRBD1 (5 bases). The CDR3 has 11 residues. V lost 0 bases and J 6 bases, leaving 5 bases between the germline ends. CDR1 and CDR2 (germline): GTSNPN, SVGIG (reference sequence). In nucleotides, the CDR3 is TGTGCCTGGAGTGTACAGGATGGCTACACCTTC. Protein product: CAWSVQDGYTF.

The V gene is TRBV19, the J gene TRBJ1-1; no reliable D call. This CDR3 is built from 11 residues. V lost 7 bases, J lost 0 bases, and 3 bases lay in between. Germline V CDR1 and CDR2: LNHDA, SQIVND (reference sequence). As DNA, the CDR3 is TGTGCCAGTATCTTGAACACTGAAGCTTTCTTT. It codes for CASILNTEAFF.

The chain couples TRBV28 to TRBJ2-3; 7 nucleotides line up with TRBD1. CDR1 and CDR2 from the germline V gene are MDHEN and SYDVKM. V was clipped by 8 bases and J by 3 bases; unmatched bases: 5. The CDR3 is 13 amino acids. CDR3 sequence reads: CASRDSSTDTQYF. The CDR3 DNA sequence: TGTGCCAGCCGGGACAGCAGTACAGATACGCAGTATTTT. Combining the CDR3 with reference TRBV28 and TRBJ2-3 gives the whole variable domain DVKVTQSSRYLVKRTGEKVFLECVQDMDHENMFWYRQDPGLGLRLIYFSYDVKMKEKGDIPEGYSVSREKKERFSLILESASTNQTSMYLCASRDSSTDTQYFGPGTRLTVL.

The rearrangement joins TRBV7-9 to TRBJ1-1, with 7 positions matching TRBD1. The CDR3 loop spans 14 amino acids. With 3 bases clipped from V and 4 bases from J, the junction kept 5 bases outside the gene matches. CDR1 SEHNR and CDR2 FQNEAQ come from the germline V gene (reference sequence). In DNA, the CDR3 is TGTGCCAGCAGCTTCCTGACAGGGTTCACTGAAGCTTTCTTT. This encodes CASSFLTGFTEAFF.

This chain joins TRBV14 and TRBJ1-4; 7 bases are shared with TRBD1. V lost 6 bases, J lost 12 bases, and 7 bases stayed unmatched. Looked up from germline, CDR1 is SGHDN and CDR2 is FVKESK. This CDR3 contains 12 residues. CDR3 DNA: TGTGCCAGCAGGCAGACAGGGCGGGAACTGTTTTTT. This gives the protein CASRQTGRELFF.